Reported below is one TCR beta chain. These data belong to a study of blood T cell repertoires in COVID-19. Overall study context: Sites in the United States, Italy and Spain provided acute and convalescent COVID-19 samples.

Method: immunoSEQ multiplex PCR; TCRdb's copy keeps in-frame clones and lacks some. The table includes fewer than 350,000 clones, over 85% detected once. Seattle patient enrollment occurred during active infection, with longitudinal follow-up thereafter. The germline gives CDR1 SGHRS, CDR2 YFSETQ. The CDR3 totals 15 residues. The J segment lost 2 bases and the V segment lost 2 bases, leaving 5 bases of the junction unmatched. Material for sequencing was peripheral blood. The V gene is TRBV5-1, the J gene TRBJ1-1; 8 positions match TRBD1. The TCR was taken from a woman aged 60-75 years with COVID-19, enrolled during active disease. CDR3: CASSFMTGVNTEAFF. In DNA, the CDR3 is TGCGCCAGCAGCTTTATGACAGGGGTAAACACTGAAGCTTTCTTT.